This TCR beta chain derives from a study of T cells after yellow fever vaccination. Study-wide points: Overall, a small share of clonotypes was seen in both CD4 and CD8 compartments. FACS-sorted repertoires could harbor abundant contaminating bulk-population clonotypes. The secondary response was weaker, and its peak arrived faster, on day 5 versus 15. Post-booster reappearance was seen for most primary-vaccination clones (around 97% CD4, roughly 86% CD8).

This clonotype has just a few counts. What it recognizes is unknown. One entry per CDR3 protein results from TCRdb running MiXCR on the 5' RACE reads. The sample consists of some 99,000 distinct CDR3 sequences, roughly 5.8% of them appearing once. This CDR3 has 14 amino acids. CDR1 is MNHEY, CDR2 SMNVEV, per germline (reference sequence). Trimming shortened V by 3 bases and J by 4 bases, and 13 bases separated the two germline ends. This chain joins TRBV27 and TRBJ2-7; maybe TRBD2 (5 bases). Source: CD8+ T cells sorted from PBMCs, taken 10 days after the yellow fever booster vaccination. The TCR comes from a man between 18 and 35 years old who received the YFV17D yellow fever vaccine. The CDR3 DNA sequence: TGTGCCAGCAGTTTTGGGAGCGACTCGTACGAGCAGTACTTC. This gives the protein CASSFGSDSYEQYF.